These 13 T cell receptor beta chains were all obtained from the same sample, sequenced in a study of cytotoxic CD8 clonotypes in ibrutinib-treated CLL. Profiled with immunoSEQ multiplex PCR; TCRdb holds only in-frame clones, not every one. Here the sample spans 150,000 or so clones, around three quarters being singletons. The sequencing used PBMCs, collected after 12 months of ibrutinib treatment. These receptors were obtained from a human donor with chronic lymphocytic leukemia.

The chain is built from TRBV5-1 and TRBJ2-3; TRBD2 agrees at 9 bases. The CDR3 runs to 17 residues. Germline CDR1 reads SGHRS; CDR2 reads YFSETQ. J gave up 0 bases and V 0 bases, and 5 bases lay outside the gene matches. CDR3 sequence: CASSLGGLARSTDTQYF. The CDR3, as DNA: TGCGCCAGCAGCTTGGGAGGACTAGCGCGCAGCACAGATACGCAGTATTTT.

V usage is TRBV5-5 and J usage is TRBJ2-7, with D tentatively TRBD2 (6 bases). The CDR3 is 15 residues long. Germline V gene lookup returns CDR1 SGHKS and CDR2 YYEKEE (reference sequence). The V end was cut by 1 base, the J end by 6 bases, with 17 bases between. The CDR3, as DNA: TGTGCCAGCAGCTTGAATGTAGCGGTCTCTGGCGAGCAGTACTTC. Protein product: CASSLNVAVSGEQYF.

This chain connects TRBV6-1 to TRBJ2-7, with D maybe TRBD1 (6 bases). V lost 8 bases, J lost 3 bases, and 14 bases lay in between. The CDR3 covers 13 residues. CDR1 is MNHNS, CDR2 SASEGT, per germline. The CDR3, as DNA: TGTGCCAGCGGGGGCCCGGACCTCTACGAGCAGTACTTC. Translating gives CASGGPDLYEQYF.

The chain couples TRBV15 to TRBJ2-7; 11 bases are shared with TRBD1. V gave up 1 base and J gave up 6 bases; unmatched junction bases: 11. This CDR3 contains 17 residues. Germline values: CDR1 LNHNV, CDR2 YYDKDF (reference sequence). Here the CDR3 DNA reads TGTGCCACCAGCAGAGCACCTACCGGGACAGGGGGTATCGAGCAGTACTTC. This gives the protein CATSRAPTGTGGIEQYF.

This clone was counted only a few times. The CDR3 nucleotides read TGTGCCAGCAGTTACTCGCGAGGGGTTCAAGCTTTCTTT. As protein: CASSYSRGVQAFF. J is TRBJ1-1 and V is TRBV6-6, with a weak D call TRBD1 (5 bases). The V end was cut by 0 bases, the J end by 9 bases, with 11 bases between. From germline, CDR1 is MNHNY and CDR2 SVGAGI (reference sequence). This CDR3 is 13 amino acids long.

In DNA form, the CDR3 reads TGCGCCAGCAGCCAAGATCCTGGGGGATTCTACAATGAGCAGTTCTTC. It specifies CASSQDPGGFYNEQFF. V and J are TRBV4-3 and TRBJ2-1; either TRBD1 or TRBD2 may supply D (5 bases each). This CDR3 has 16 residues. Germline CDR1 is LGHNA and CDR2 is YSLEER. The germline V and J ends were trimmed by 0 bases and 3 bases, with 12 bases remaining between them.

The genes are TRBV11-3 and TRBJ2-2, with no clear D. Germline V gives CDR1 SGHNT, CDR2 YENEEA. This CDR3 contains 15 residues. The V end lost 1 base, the J end lost 2 bases, and 8 bases lay between the germline ends. CDR3 sequence (DNA): TGTGCCAGCAGCTTAGGAGCGATCAACACCGGGGAGCTGTTTTTT. Translating it yields CASSLGAINTGELFF.

The genes are TRBV29-1 and TRBJ1-4, with a possible D match to TRBD1 (6 bases). Germline V gene lookup returns CDR1 SQVTM and CDR2 ANQGSEA. V was clipped by 7 bases and J by 0 bases, with 12 bases between them. The CDR3 is made up of 14 amino acids. The CDR3 here is CSAQRQATNEKLFF. CDR3 coding DNA: TGCAGCGCCCAACGACAGGCAACTAATGAAAAACTGTTTTTT.

The chain is built from TRBV18 and TRBJ2-3; 9 bases align to TRBD2. The V segment lost 2 bases and the J segment 5 bases; nucleotides outside the gene matches: 2. CDR1 is KGHSH, CDR2 LQKENI, per germline. The CDR3 loop spans 14 amino acids. The CDR3 DNA reads as TGTGCCAGCTCACCAGCGGGAGGGGTAGATACGCAGTATTTT. Protein sequence: CASSPAGGVDTQYF.

The genes are TRBV28 and TRBJ1-5, with D perhaps TRBD1 (5 bases). The CDR3 sequence is 13 residues long. V lost 6 bases, J lost 9 bases, and 15 bases lay in between. Germline V gene data show CDR1 as MDHEN and CDR2 as SYDVKM. This chain's CDR3 is CASRRGWGTPQHF. The CDR3 DNA follows: TGTGCCAGCAGACGGGGGTGGGGTACGCCCCAGCATTTT. The full variable domain, completed using reference TRBV28 and TRBJ1-5, is DVKVTQSSRYLVKRTGEKVFLECVQDMDHENMFWYRQDPGLGLRLIYFSYDVKMKEKGDIPEGYSVSREKKERFSLILESASTNQTSMYLCASRRGWGTPQHFGDGTRLSIL.

This clone turned up a few times. The chain has TRBV6-5 and TRBJ1-1, with D uncertain. CDR1 and CDR2 from the germline V gene are MNHEY and SVGAGI. V shed 3 bases and J shed 2 bases, with 16 bases lying between them. This CDR3 region has 16 residues. The CDR3 DNA is TGTGCCAGCAGTTATCAGCCAGTGGTGGTAAACACTGAAGCTTTCTTT. It yields the protein CASSYQPVVVNTEAFF.

The chain is built from TRBV5-1 and TRBJ2-1; the D is unclear. From germline, CDR1 is SGHRS and CDR2 YFSETQ. The V and J ends lost 5 bases and 13 bases respectively, with 16 bases between them. The CDR3 consists of 12 residues. Written as DNA, the CDR3 is TGCGCCAGCAGTCCCACGCGTGGGGTTCAGTTCTTC. Protein: CASSPTRGVQFF.

This chain joins TRBV5-1 and TRBJ1-1; the D gene is possibly TRBD1 (6 bases). Germline V lookup: CDR1 SGHRS, CDR2 YFSETQ. The CDR3 is made up of 13 amino acids. V dropped 5 bases and J dropped 5 bases, with 13 bases sitting between them. CDR3 in DNA: TGCGCCAGCAGTCGGGAAGGGGGTACTGAAGCTTTCTTT. It is translated as CASSREGGTEAFF.